One sample yielded the 3 T cell receptor beta chains listed below, sequenced in a study of shared clonotypes between healthy human individuals. Profiled with immunoSEQ multiplex PCR; TCRdb holds only in-frame clones, not every one. This table has millions of clones, 90% to 95% appearing once. The sample taken for sequencing was naive CD4+ T cells sorted from blood. Subset denoted: CD45RA+ positively selected. Receptor source: a man aged 18 to 29 in good health.

The chain combines TRBV7-2 with TRBJ2-1; 8 bases fit TRBD2. V dropped 6 bases and J dropped 0; count of bases not matched to a gene: 10. The germline gives CDR1 SGHTA, CDR2 FQGNSA. The CDR3 loop spans 17 amino acids. CDR3 nucleotides: TGTGCCAGCAGTCGAAAGAGCGGGGGTGTCTCCTACAATGAGCAGTTCTTC. This encodes CASSRKSGGVSYNEQFF.

The chain uses TRBV7-2 and TRBJ2-7, with 7 bases identical to TRBD1. V gave up 1 base and J gave up 4 bases; unmatched junction bases: 7. This CDR3 spans 15 amino acids. CDR1 is SGHTA, CDR2 FQGNSA, per germline. The CDR3 region is CASSLVGQGEYEQYF. Here the CDR3 DNA reads TGTGCCAGCAGCTTAGTCGGCCAGGGGGAGTACGAGCAGTACTTC.

This sequence joins TRBV9 and TRBJ2-7; TRBD2 matches at 8 bases. The CDR3 extends over 16 amino acids. Germline assignment: CDR1 SGDLS and CDR2 YYNGEE. V shed 0 bases and J 3 bases; nucleotides not matched to a gene: 8. The CDR3 DNA is TGTGCCAGCAGCGTAGGATTCCTAGCGGGCCGCTACGAGCAGTACTTC. This translates into CASSVGFLAGRYEQYF.